This T cell receptor (beta chain) derives from a study of shared clonotypes between healthy human individuals. About the study: Those who served as donors were two women and a few men between the ages of 18 and 49.

Whole-study findings and limits: When naive CD4 clonotypes were compared across a few donors, 4% to 5.5% were shared.

CD45RA-negative memory and CD45RA+ naive subsets were split from the CD4+ cells. Each replicate PCR on the sorted subsets used 200 to 250 ng DNA (roughly 27,000 T cell genomes). The protocol was immunoSEQ multiplex PCR, while the TCRdb copy is restricted to in-frame clones and leaves out a portion. This table holds under 2,500,000 clones, around 95% found once. This CDR3 has 15 amino acids. Trimming took 6 bases from V and 1 from J, leaving 15 bases between them. Germline V gene sequence: CDR1 SGHTA, CDR2 FQGNSA. Note on this clone: Its antigen is still unknown.

This receptor was obtained from a man aged 18 to 29 in good health. Sequenced sample: naive CD4+ T cells sorted from blood. The subset was: CD45RA+ positively selected. V usage is TRBV7-2 and J usage is TRBJ2-5, with no clear D. The CDR3 loop is CASSHETRSQETQYF. CDR3 coding DNA: TGTGCCAGCAGTCATGAAACCAGGTCCCAAGAGACCCAGTACTTC.